Following are 17 T cell receptor beta chains from one sample sequenced in a study of shared clonotypes between healthy human individuals. Profiling relied on immunoSEQ multiplex PCR, and the TCRdb table lists in-frame clones only, not all of them. This sample has under 550,000 clones; roughly 95% occur once, and the top ten carry roughly 0.06%. The sample was naive CD4+ T cells sorted from blood. Noted subset: CD45RA+ positively selected. These receptors were taken from a woman aged 25 to 39 in good health.

The chain recombines TRBV11-2 with TRBJ1-2, with 7 bases aligning to TRBD1. The CDR3 has 16 amino acids. Germline V lookup: CDR1 SGHAT, CDR2 FQNNGV. J lost 4 bases, V lost 6 bases, and 14 bases had no gene match. The CDR3 protein is CASSRSGTAAFYGYTF. As DNA, the CDR3 is TGTGCCAGCAGTAGATCCGGGACAGCGGCCTTCTATGGCTACACCTTC.

The genes are TRBV27 and TRBJ2-5, with D possibly being TRBD1 (5 bases). The J call may not be correct, given that the DNA end is closer to TRBJ2-7. This CDR3 region has 14 residues. The germline V gene encodes CDR1 MNHEY and CDR2 SMNVEV (reference sequence). CDR3 in DNA: TGTGCCAGCAGTTTATTAGACAGAAACTACGAGCAGTACTTC. Translated, it gives CASSLLDRNYEQYF.

The rearrangement links TRBV6-1 to TRBJ2-5; 8 bases are a match to TRBD1. This CDR3 contains 15 residues. Unmatched junction bases numbered 11, after V lost 9 bases and J lost 2 bases. The germline V gene encodes CDR1 MNHNS and CDR2 SASEGT. The CDR3 nucleotides read TGTGCCAGTGAGACAGGGGTAGTCGGGCAAGAGACCCAGTACTTC. Its translation is CASETGVVGQETQYF.

The genes are TRBV6-5 and TRBJ2-3; D remains unclear. CDR3 size: 13 residues. Deletions cut 4 bases from V and 2 bases from J, with 7 bases between. The germline V gene has CDR1 MNHEY and CDR2 SVGAGI. The CDR3 reads CASSSTFTDTQYF. CDR3 sequence (DNA): TGTGCCAGCAGTTCGACCTTCACAGATACGCAGTATTTT.

The chain carries TRBV9 and TRBJ2-5, with TRBD2 identical over 8 bases. The CDR3 has 16 residues. Germline values: CDR1 SGDLS, CDR2 YYNGEE. V lost 3 bases, J lost 7 bases, and 14 bases stayed unmatched. This CDR3 is CASSAQFNRAGGTQYF. The CDR3 DNA reads as TGTGCCAGCAGCGCCCAGTTCAACAGGGCGGGAGGGACCCAGTACTTC.

The chain joins TRBV4-1 to TRBJ2-7, with a weak D call TRBD1 (6 bases). This CDR3 contains 13 residues. From germline, CDR1 is MGHRA and CDR2 YSYEKL. Trimming pared 0 bases from V and 5 bases from J, leaving 8 bases between. CDR3 coding DNA: TGCGCCAGCAGCCAAGACAGGGGCCACGAGCAGTACTTC. It encodes CASSQDRGHEQYF.

The chain links TRBV14 to TRBJ1-1, with D possibly TRBD1 on 5 matching bases. This CDR3 is built from 14 residues. The germline V and J ends were trimmed by 4 bases and 8 bases, with 17 bases remaining between them. Per germline, CDR1 SGHDN and CDR2 FVKESK. CDR3 amino acids: CASSPRGSGTEAFF. CDR3 bases: TGTGCCAGCAGCCCCCGGGGCAGCGGCACAGAAGCTTTCTTT.

This clone was found once. The V and J genes are TRBV6-5 and TRBJ1-4; TRBD1 matches at 7 bases. CDR1 is MNHEY and CDR2 is SVGAGI in the germline V gene. The ends lost 6 bases at V and 0 bases at J; junction bases unmatched: 4. The CDR3 is made up of 15 amino acids. Here the CDR3 DNA reads TGTGCCAGCAGCCACACAGGGGCAACTAATGAAAAACTGTTTTTT. Its translation is CASSHTGATNEKLFF.

This rearrangement joins TRBV9 to TRBJ1-1; D call uncertain. V lost 0 bases, J lost 1 base, and 7 bases lay in between. This CDR3 has 14 residues. Germline loops: CDR1 SGDLS, CDR2 YYNGEE. The CDR3 DNA reads TGTGCCAGCAGCGTAGTGCATACGAACACTGAAGCTTTCTTT. This translates into CASSVVHTNTEAFF.

This rearrangement joins TRBV30 to TRBJ2-7; a weak D match, TRBD1 (8 bases). Germline assignment: CDR1 GTSNPN and CDR2 SVGIG (reference sequence). The ends were cut back, 3 bases at V and 4 bases at J, with 13 bases in the middle. The CDR3 sequence is 13 residues long. CDR3 region: CAWSGQGGYEQYF. CDR3 coding DNA: TGTGCCTGGAGCGGACAGGGAGGGTACGAGCAGTACTTC.

The rearrangement joins TRBV5-1 to TRBJ2-7; 7 bases map to TRBD2. Looked up from germline, CDR1 is SGHRS and CDR2 is YFSETQ. The V gene end was trimmed by 4 bases and the J gene end by 5 bases; junction bases not matched to a gene: 12. This CDR3 spans 15 amino acids. Written as DNA, the CDR3 is TGCGCCAGCAGCGTGCGGCGGGAGAATGGGAACGAGCAGTACTTC. It yields the protein CASSVRRENGNEQYF.

The chain carries TRBV27 and TRBJ1-3; the match to TRBD1 covers 7 bases. With 5 bases clipped from V and 3 bases from J, the junction kept 10 bases outside the gene matches. The germline CDR1 and CDR2 sequences are MNHEY and SMNVEV (reference sequence). The CDR3 totals 16 residues. This chain's CDR3 is CASSPATGRHGNTIYF. As DNA, the CDR3 is TGTGCCAGCAGTCCCGCGACAGGGCGGCATGGAAACACCATATATTTT.

CDR3 nucleotide sequence: TGTGCCAGCAGTTTACGGGGAGGGGGAGTGAAACATAGCAATCAGCCCCAGCATTTT. Translated: CASSLRGGGVKHSNQPQHF. The chain recombines TRBV27 with TRBJ1-5, with D possibly matching TRBD1 (6 bases). This CDR3 is built from 19 residues. Looked up from germline, CDR1 is MNHEY and CDR2 is SMNVEV (reference sequence). The ends were cut back, 2 bases at V and 0 bases at J, with 20 bases in the middle.

V gene TRBV28 combines with J gene TRBJ1-4, with D unclear. Per germline, CDR1 MDHEN and CDR2 SYDVKM. Between the trimmed V and J ends, which lost 3 bases and 7 bases, there was a span of 9 bases. The CDR3 has 13 amino acids. CDR3 protein: CASSFVRFEKLFF. CDR3 DNA: TGTGCCAGCAGTTTTGTACGGTTTGAAAAACTGTTTTTT.

V usage is TRBV6-5 and J usage is TRBJ2-3, with 14 bases that match TRBD2. CDR1 MNHEY and CDR2 SVGAGI come from the germline V gene. The J segment lost 7 bases and the V segment lost 5 bases, leaving 5 bases of the junction unmatched. The CDR3 sequence is 15 residues long. As DNA, the CDR3 is TGTGCCAGCAGTAAGACTAGCGGGAGGGTGAATACGCAGTATTTT. Amino acid sequence: CASSKTSGRVNTQYF.

The V gene is TRBV28, the J gene TRBJ1-2; 7 bases agree with TRBD1. The CDR3 is 12 amino acids. From germline, CDR1 is MDHEN and CDR2 SYDVKM. The ends lost 7 bases at V and 8 bases at J; junction bases unmatched: 7. The chain's CDR3 is CASNTGVLGYTF. The CDR3 nucleotides read TGTGCCAGCAATACAGGGGTTCTCGGCTACACCTTC.

The chain combines TRBV7-9 with TRBJ1-2, with no clear D. V was shortened by 0 bases and J by 6 bases, with 8 bases between the two germline ends. The CDR3 runs 13 residues. The germline V gene encodes CDR1 SEHNR and CDR2 FQNEAQ (reference sequence). The CDR3 coding sequence is TGTGCCAGCAGCTTAGCAGGGCGCCATGGCTACACCTTC. It encodes CASSLAGRHGYTF.